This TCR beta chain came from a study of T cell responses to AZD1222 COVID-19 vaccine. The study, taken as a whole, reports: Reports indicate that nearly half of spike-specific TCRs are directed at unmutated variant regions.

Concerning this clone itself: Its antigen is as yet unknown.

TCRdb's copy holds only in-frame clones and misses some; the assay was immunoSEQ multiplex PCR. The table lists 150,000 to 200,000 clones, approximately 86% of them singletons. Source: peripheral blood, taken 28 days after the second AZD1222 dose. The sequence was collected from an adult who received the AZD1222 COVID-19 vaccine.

DNA for the CDR3: TGTGCCAGCTCACCTATAGGGCCCCCCGGGGATGAGCAGTTCTTC. Translating it yields CASSPIGPPGDEQFF. The genes are TRBV18 and TRBJ2-1, with D maybe TRBD2 (5 bases). This CDR3 region has 15 residues. V lost 3 bases, J lost 8 bases, and 17 bases lay in between. CDR1 and CDR2 from the germline V gene are KGHSH and LQKENI.